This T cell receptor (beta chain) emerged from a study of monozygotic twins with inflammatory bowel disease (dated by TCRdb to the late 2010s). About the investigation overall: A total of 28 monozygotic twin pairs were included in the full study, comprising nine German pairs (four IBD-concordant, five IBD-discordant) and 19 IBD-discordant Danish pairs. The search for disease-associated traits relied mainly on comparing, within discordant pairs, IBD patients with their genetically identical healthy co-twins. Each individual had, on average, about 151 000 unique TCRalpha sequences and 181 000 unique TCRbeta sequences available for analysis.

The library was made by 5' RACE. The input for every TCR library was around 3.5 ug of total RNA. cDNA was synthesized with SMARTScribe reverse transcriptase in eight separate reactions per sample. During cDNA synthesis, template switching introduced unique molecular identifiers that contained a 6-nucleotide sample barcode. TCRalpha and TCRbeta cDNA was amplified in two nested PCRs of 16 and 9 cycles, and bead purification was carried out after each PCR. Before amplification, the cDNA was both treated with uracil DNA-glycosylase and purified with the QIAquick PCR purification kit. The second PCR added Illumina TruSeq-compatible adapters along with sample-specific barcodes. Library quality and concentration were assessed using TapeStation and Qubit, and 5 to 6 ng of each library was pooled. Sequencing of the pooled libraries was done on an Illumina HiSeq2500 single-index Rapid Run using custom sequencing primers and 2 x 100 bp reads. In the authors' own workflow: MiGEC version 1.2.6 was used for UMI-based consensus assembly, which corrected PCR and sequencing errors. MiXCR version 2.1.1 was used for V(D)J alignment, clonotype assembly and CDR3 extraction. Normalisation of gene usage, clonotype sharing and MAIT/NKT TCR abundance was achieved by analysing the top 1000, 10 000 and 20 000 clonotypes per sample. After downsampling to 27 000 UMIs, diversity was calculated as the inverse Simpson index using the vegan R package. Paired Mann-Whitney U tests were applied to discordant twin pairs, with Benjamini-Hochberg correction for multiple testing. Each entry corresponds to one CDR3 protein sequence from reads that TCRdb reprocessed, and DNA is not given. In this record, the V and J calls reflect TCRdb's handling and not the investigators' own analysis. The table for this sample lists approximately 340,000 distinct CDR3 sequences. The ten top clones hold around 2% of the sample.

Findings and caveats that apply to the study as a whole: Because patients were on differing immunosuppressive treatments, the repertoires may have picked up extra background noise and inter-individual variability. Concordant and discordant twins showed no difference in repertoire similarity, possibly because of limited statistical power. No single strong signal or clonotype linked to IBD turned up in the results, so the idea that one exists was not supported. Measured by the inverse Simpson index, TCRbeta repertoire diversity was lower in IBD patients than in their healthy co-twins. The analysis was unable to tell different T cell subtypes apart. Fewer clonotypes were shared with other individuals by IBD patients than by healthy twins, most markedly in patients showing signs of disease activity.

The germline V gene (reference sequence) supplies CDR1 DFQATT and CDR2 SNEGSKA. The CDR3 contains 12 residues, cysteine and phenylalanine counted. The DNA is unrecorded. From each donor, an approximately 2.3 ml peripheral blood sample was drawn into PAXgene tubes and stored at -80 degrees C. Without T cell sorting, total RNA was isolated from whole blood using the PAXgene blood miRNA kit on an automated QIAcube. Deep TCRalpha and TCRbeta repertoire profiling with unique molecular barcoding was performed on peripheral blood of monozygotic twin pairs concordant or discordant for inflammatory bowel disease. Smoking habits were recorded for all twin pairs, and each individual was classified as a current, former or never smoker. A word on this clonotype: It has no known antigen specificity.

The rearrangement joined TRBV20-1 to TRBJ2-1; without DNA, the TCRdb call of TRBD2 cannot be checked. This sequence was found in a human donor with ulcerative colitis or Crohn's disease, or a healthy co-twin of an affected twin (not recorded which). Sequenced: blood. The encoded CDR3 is CSARTSDDEQFF.